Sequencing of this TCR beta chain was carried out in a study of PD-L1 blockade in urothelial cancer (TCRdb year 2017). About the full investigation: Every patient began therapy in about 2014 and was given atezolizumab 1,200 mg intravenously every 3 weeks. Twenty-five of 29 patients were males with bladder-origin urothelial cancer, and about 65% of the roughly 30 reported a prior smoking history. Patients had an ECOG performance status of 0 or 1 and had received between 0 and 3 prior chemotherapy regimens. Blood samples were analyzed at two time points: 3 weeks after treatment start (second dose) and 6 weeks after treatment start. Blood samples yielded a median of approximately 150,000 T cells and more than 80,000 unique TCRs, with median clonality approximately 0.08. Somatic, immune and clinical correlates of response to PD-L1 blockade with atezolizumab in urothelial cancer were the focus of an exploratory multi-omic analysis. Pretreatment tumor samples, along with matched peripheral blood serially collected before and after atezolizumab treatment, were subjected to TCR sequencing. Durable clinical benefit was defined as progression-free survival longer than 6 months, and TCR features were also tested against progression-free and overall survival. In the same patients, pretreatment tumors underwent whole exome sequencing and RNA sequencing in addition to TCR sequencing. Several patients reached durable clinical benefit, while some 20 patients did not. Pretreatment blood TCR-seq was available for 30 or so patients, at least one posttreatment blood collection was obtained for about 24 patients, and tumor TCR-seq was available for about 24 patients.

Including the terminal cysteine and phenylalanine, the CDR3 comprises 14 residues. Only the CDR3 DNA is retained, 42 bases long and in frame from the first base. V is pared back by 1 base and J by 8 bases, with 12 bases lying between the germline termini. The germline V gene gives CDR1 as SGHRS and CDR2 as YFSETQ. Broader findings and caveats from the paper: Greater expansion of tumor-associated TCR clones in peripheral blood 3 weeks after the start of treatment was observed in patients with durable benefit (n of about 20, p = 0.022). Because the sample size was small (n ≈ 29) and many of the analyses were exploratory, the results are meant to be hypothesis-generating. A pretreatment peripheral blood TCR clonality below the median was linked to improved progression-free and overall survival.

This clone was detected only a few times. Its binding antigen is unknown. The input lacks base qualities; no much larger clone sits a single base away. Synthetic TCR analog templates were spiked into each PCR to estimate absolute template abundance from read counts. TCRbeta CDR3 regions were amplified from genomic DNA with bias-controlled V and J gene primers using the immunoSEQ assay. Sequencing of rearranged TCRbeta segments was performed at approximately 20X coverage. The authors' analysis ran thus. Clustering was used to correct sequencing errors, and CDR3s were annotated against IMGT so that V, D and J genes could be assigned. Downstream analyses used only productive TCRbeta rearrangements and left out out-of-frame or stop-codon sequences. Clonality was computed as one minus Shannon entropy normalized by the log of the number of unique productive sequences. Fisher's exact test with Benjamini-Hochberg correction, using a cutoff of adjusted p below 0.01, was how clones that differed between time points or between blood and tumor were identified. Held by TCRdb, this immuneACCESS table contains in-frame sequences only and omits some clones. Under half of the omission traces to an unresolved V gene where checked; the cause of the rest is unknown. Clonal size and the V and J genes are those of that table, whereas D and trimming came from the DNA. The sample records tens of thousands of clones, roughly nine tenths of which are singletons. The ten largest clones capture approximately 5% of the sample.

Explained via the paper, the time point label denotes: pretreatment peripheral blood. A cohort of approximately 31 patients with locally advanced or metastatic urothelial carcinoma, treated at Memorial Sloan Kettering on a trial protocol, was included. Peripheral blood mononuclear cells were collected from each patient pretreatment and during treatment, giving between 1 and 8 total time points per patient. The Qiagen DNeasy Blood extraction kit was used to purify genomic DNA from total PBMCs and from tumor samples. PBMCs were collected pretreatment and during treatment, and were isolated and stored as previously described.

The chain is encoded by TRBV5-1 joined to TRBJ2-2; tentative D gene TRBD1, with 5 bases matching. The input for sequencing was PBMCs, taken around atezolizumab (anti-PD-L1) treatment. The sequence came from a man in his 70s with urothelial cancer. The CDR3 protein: CASSLSQERGELFF. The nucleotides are TGCGCCAGCAGCTTGTCACAGGAGAGGGGGGAGCTGTTTTTT.